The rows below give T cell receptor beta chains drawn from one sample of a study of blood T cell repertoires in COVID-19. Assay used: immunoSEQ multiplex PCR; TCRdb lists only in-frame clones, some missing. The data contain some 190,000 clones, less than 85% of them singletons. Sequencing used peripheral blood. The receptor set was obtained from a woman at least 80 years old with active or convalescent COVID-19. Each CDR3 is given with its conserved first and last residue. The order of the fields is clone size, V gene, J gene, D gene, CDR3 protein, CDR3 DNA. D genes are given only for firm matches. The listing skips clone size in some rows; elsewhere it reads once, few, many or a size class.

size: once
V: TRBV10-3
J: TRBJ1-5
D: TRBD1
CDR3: CAISPGTGANQPQHF
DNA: TGTGCCATCAGCCCCGGGACAGGGGCCAATCAGCCCCAGCATTTT

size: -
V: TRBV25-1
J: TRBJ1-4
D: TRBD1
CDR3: CASSVTGNKLFF
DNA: TGTGCCAGCAGTGTGACAGGGAACAAACTGTTTTTT

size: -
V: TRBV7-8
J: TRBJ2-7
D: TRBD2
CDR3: CASRPAGGLPYEQYF
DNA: TGTGCCAGCAGGCCAGCGGGAGGTCTACCCTACGAGCAGTACTTC

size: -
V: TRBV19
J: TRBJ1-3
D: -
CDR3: CASSGGDGRSGNTIYF
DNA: TGTGCCAGTAGTGGGGGGGACGGACGCTCTGGAAACACCATATATTTT

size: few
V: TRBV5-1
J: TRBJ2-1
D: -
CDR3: CASSLSAGKTYNEQFF
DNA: TGCGCCAGCAGCTTGTCCGCGGGAAAGACTTACAATGAGCAGTTCTTC

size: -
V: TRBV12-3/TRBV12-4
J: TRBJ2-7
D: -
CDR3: CASSLAYSYEQYF
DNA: TGTGCCAGCAGTTTAGCGTACAGCTACGAGCAGTACTTC

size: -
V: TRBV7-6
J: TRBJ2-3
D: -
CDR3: CASSLRPLGGTDTQYF
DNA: TGTGCCAGCAGCTTAAGGCCCCTAGGGGGCACAGATACGCAGTATTTT

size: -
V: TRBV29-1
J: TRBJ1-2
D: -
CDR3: CSATGQNYYGYTF
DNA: TGCAGCGCGACGGGACAAAATTACTATGGCTACACCTTC

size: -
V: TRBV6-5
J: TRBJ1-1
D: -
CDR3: CASSYSTGNTEAFF
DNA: TGTGCCAGCAGTTACTCGACAGGGAACACTGAAGCTTTCTTT

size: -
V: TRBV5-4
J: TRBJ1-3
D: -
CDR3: CASSPRTGKSGNTIYF
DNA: TGTGCCAGCAGCCCCCGGACGGGAAAATCTGGAAACACCATATATTTT

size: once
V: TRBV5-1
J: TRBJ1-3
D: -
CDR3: CASSFSQGPGNTIYF
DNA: TGCGCCAGCAGCTTCTCGCAGGGGCCTGGAAACACCATATATTTT

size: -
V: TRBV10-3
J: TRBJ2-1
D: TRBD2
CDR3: CAISDFGGSTYNEQFF
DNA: TGTGCCATCAGTGACTTCGGCGGGAGTACCTACAATGAGCAGTTCTTC

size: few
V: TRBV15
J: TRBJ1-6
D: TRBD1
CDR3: CATSEHHKGQGSYNSPLHF
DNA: TGTGCCACCAGCGAACACCATAAGGGACAGGGATCTTATAATTCACCCCTCCACTTT

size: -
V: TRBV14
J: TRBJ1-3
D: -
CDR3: CASSALRVSGNTIYF
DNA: TGTGCCAGCAGCGCCTTGAGGGTCTCTGGAAACACCATATATTTT

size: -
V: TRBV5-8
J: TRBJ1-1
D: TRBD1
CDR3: CASSLLVGTGGSEAFF
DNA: TGTGCCAGCAGCTTGCTGGTTGGGACAGGGGGGTCGGAAGCTTTCTTT

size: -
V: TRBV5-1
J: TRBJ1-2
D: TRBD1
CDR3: CASSEEGGHYGYTF
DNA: TGCGCCAGCAGCGAGGAAGGGGGCCACTATGGCTACACCTTC

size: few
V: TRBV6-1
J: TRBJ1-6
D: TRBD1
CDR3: CASRRQGSPLHF
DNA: TGTGCCAGCAGGCGACAGGGGTCACCCCTCCACTTT

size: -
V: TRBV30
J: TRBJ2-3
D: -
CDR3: CAWTTVGAADTQYF
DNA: TGTGCCTGGACCACCGTGGGGGCGGCAGATACGCAGTATTTT

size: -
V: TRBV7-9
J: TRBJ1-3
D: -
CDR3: CASSLGSSRGTIYF
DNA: TGTGCCAGCAGCTTAGGTTCCTCGAGGGGGACCATATATTTT

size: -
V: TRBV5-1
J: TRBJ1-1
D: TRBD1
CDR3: CASSPGQGTEAFF
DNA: TGCGCCAGCAGCCCGGGACAGGGAACTGAAGCTTTCTTT

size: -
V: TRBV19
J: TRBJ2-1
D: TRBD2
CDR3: CASNPHGLAGEVGEQFF
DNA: TGTGCCAGTAACCCCCACGGTCTGGCGGGAGAGGTCGGGGAGCAGTTCTTC

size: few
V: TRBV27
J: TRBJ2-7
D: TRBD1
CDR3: CASRPTGIYEQYF
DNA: TGTGCCAGCAGGCCGACAGGGATCTACGAGCAGTACTTC

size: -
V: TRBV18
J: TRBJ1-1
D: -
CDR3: CASSPDRGIMAFF
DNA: TGTGCTAGCTCACCCGACCGCGGGATTATGGCTTTCTTT

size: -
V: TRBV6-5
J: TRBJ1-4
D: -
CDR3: CASSSEGFNEKLFF
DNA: TGTGCCAGCTCTTCGGAGGGGTTTAATGAAAAACTGTTTTTT

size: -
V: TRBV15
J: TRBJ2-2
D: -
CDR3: CATSRTRQGRGELFF
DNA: TGTGCCACCAGCAGGACTAGACAGGGTCGGGGGGAGCTGTTTTTT

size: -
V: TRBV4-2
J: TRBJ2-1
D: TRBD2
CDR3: CASSQDGGTTGDEQFF
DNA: TGTGCCAGCAGCCAAGATGGGGGGACTACGGGCGATGAGCAGTTCTTC

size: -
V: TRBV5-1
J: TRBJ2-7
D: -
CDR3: CASSSLGGPAEQYF
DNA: TGCGCCAGCAGCTCATTGGGCGGGCCAGCGGAGCAGTACTTC

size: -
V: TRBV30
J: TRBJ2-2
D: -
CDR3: CAWSVGVTGELFF
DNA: TGTGCCTGGAGTGTGGGCGTAACCGGGGAGCTGTTTTTT

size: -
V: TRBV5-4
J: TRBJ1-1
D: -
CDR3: CASSPRAGSNTEAFF
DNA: TGTGCCAGCAGCCCCCGGGCAGGGTCTAACACTGAAGCTTTCTTT

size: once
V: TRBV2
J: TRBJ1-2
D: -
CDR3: CASSSLPPGNYGYTF
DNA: TGTGCCAGCAGTTCTCTCCCGCCCGGGAACTATGGCTACACCTTC

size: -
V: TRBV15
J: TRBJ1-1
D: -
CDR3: CATSRDRFAEAFF
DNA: TGTGCCACCAGCAGAGATCGGTTCGCTGAAGCTTTCTTT

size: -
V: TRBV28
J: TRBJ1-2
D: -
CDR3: CASTGGGRNYGYTF
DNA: TGTGCCAGCACCGGGGGGGGACGGAACTATGGCTACACCTTC

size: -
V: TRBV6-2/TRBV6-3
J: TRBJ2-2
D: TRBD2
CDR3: CASSYASGFFSGELFF
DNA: TGTGCCAGCAGTTACGCTAGCGGGTTTTTTTCTGGGGAGCTGTTTTTT

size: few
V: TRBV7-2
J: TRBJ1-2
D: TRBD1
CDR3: CASSSPPGQGQIFYGYTF
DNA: TGTGCCAGCAGCTCGCCTCCGGGACAGGGCCAGATATTCTATGGCTACACCTTC

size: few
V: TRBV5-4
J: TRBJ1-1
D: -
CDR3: CASSPRQVIAEAFF
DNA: TGTGCCAGCAGCCCGAGACAGGTTATCGCTGAAGCTTTCTTT

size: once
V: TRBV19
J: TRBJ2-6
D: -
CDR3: CASSIRSQDSGANVLTF
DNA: TGTGCCAGTAGTATACGATCACAAGACTCTGGGGCCAACGTCCTGACTTTC

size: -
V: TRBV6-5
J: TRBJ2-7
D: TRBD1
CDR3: CASRSPGTEYEQYF
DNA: TGTGCCAGCAGAAGTCCCGGGACAGAGTACGAGCAGTACTTC

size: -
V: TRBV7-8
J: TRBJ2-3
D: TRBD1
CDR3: CASSRDSGTDTQYF
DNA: TGTGCCAGCAGCCGGGACAGCGGCACAGATACGCAGTATTTT

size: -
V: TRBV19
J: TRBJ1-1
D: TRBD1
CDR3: CASSIPAGGGPNTEAFF
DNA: TGTGCCAGTAGTATACCGGCAGGGGGTGGACCGAACACTGAAGCTTTCTTT

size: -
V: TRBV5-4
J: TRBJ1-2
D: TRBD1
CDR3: CASSDRDRANYGYTF
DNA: TGTGCCAGCAGCGATCGGGACAGAGCTAACTATGGCTACACCTTC

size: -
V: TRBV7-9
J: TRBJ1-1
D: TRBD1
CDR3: CASSYAQGGTEAFF
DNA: TGTGCCAGCAGCTACGCTCAGGGGGGTACTGAAGCTTTCTTT

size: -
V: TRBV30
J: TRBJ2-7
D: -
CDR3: CAWTRGTHEQYF
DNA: TGTGCCTGGACTCGGGGGACCCACGAGCAGTACTTC

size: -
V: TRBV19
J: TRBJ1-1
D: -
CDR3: CATAHLQGVGDTEAFF
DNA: TGTGCCACCGCGCACCTACAGGGCGTCGGGGACACTGAAGCTTTCTTT

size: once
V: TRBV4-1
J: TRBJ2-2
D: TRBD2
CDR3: CASSHARSGSLRTGELFF
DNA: TGCGCCAGCAGCCACGCCCGGAGCGGGAGCCTTAGGACCGGGGAGCTGTTTTTT

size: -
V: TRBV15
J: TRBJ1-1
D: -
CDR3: CATSRDFGGWTEAFF
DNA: TGTGCCACCAGCAGAGATTTTGGGGGGTGGACTGAAGCTTTCTTT

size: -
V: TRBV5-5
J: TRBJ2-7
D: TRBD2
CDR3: CASSLGGEYEQYF
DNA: TGCGCCAGCAGCTTGGGGGGGGAGTACGAGCAGTACTTC

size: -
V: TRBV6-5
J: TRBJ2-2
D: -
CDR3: CASRLAAAGGLELFF
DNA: TGTGCCAGCCGCCTCGCCGCCGCGGGTGGGTTGGAGCTGTTTTTT

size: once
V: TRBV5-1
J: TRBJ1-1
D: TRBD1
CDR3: CASSVQGGTEAFF
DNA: TGCGCCAGCAGCGTACAGGGGGGCACTGAAGCTTTCTTT

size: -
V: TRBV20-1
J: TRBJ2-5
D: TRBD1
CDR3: CSASPGQNQETQYF
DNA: TGCAGTGCTAGTCCGGGACAGAACCAAGAGACCCAGTACTTC

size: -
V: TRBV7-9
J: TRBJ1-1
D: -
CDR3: CASSGNTEAFF
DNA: TGTGCCAGCTCAGGGAACACTGAAGCTTTCTTT

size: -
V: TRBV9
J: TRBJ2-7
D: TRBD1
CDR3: CASSVGQGEVEQYF
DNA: TGTGCCAGCAGCGTCGGACAGGGGGAGGTCGAGCAGTACTTC

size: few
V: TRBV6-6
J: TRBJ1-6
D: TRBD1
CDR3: CASSSSRQGENSPLHF
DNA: TGTGCCAGCAGTTCATCCCGACAGGGAGAGAATTCACCCCTCCACTTT

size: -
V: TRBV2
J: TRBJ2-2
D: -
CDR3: CASSGQGNTGELFF
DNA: TGTGCCAGCAGTGGCCAGGGTAACACCGGGGAGCTGTTTTTT

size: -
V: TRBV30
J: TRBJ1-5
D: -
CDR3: CAWSGQGNQPQHF
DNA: TGTGCCTGGAGTGGGCAGGGCAATCAGCCCCAGCATTTT